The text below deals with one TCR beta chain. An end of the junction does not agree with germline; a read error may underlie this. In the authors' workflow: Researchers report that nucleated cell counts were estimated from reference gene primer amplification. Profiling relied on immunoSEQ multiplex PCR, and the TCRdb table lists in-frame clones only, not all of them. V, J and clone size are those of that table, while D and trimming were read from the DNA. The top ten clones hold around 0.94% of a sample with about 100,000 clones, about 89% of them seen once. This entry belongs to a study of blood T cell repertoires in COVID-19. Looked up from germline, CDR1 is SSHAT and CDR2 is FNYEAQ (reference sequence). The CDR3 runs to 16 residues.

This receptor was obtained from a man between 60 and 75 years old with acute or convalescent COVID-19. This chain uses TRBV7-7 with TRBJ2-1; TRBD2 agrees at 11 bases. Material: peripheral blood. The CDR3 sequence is CASSPGVLAGGSEQFF. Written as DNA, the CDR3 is TGTGCTAGCAGCCCCGGGGTGCTAGCGGGAGGCTCTGAGCAGTTCTTC.